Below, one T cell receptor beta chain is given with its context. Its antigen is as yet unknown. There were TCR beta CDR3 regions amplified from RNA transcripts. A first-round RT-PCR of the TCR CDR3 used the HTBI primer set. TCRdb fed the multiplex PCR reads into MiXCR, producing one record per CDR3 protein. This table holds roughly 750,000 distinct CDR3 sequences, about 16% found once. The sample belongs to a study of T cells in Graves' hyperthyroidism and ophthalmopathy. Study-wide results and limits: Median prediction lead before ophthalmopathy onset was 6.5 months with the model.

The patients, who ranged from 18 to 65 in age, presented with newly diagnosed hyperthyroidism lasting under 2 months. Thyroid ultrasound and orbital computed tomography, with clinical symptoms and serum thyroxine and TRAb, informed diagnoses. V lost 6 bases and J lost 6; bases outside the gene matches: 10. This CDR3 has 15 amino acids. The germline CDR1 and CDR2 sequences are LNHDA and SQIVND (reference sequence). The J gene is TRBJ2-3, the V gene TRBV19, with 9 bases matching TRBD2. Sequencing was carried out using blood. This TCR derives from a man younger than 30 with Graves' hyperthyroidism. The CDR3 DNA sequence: TGTGCCAGTAGCCCGGGGGCTAGCGGGATTGATACGCAGTATTTT. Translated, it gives CASSPGASGIDTQYF.